What follows are 6 T cell receptor beta chains derived from one specimen sequenced in a study of vaccination and CD4 T cells after COVID-19 (dated by TCRdb to 2021 to 2024). Their antigens are not known. The sample's treatment or condition label, in plain terms: roughly 11-day PBMC culture with coronavirus spike peptide pools or control peptides (ViraFEST assay). Libraries were built with PCR. TCRdb lists the instrument as Illumina iSeq 100. TCR sequencing of DNA from cultured CD4+ T cells used the Oncomine TCR Beta short-read assay at the Johns Hopkins FTIC core. TCRdb took the public reads, trimmed them with fastp at Q25, ran MiXCR for clone calling and kept in-frame beta chains. Each CDR3 protein gets just one entry, which takes the most common genes and DNA from the rows behind it. In this sample the table shows around 14,000 distinct CDR3 sequences, less than 65% of which occur a single time. The ten largest clones take up 8.4% of the sample.

The specimen was CD4+ T cells from blood, cultured in vitro, collected before SARS-CoV-2 vaccination. These receptors came from a human donor who had recovered from COVID-19.

This chain uses TRBV15 with TRBJ2-3; D not certain. In germline, CDR1 is LNHNV, CDR2 YYDKDF (reference sequence). The CDR3 runs to 14 residues. The V end lost 0 bases, the J end lost 3 bases, and 7 bases lay between the germline ends. Here the CDR3 reads CATSRDHGTDTQYF. CDR3 coding DNA: TGTGCCACCAGCAGAGATCATGGGACAGATACGCAGTATTTT.

The chain couples TRBV6-1 to TRBJ2-5; D gene ambiguous. The germline V gene has CDR1 MNHNS and CDR2 SASEGT. V lost 3 bases and J lost 5, with 13 bases in between. The CDR3 totals 14 residues. In nucleotides, the CDR3 is TGTGCCAGCAGTGACCGTCTATATCCGGAGACCCAGTACTTC. Translation: CASSDRLYPETQYF.

This clonotype ranks as large. The gene calls are TRBV6-5 and TRBJ2-3; D possibly corresponds to TRBD2 (6 bases). CDR3 size: 16 residues. V was shortened by 2 bases and J by 3 bases, with 15 bases between the two germline ends. The V gene's germline CDR1 is MNHEY and CDR2 SVGAGI. CDR3 protein: CASSYGGPGQTDTQYF. The CDR3 nucleotides read TGTGCCAGCAGTTACGGAGGGCCCGGTCAGACAGATACGCAGTATTTT.

V gene TRBV6-1 combines with J gene TRBJ1-2; D might be TRBD1 (5 bases). The germline V gene encodes CDR1 MNHNS and CDR2 SASEGT. Between the trimmed V and J ends, which lost 6 bases and 6 bases, there was a span of 14 bases. The length of the CDR3 is 13 residues. CDR3 residues: CASRRGRLDGYTF. Written as DNA, the CDR3 is TGTGCCAGCAGACGGGGACGGTTGGATGGCTACACCTTC.

The chain is built from TRBV7-9 and TRBJ2-3, with D perhaps TRBD1 (5 bases). The CDR3 sequence is 15 residues long. V lost 1 base and J 1 base, leaving 9 bases between the germline ends. Germline CDR1 SEHNR, CDR2 FQNEAQ (reference sequence). The CDR3 is CASSLGGRGTDTQYF. Written as DNA, the CDR3 is TGTGCCAGCAGCTTAGGCGGCAGGGGCACAGATACGCAGTATTTT.

In this sample, this clonotype turned up a few times. The J gene is TRBJ2-1, the V gene TRBV6-2 or TRBV6-3, with TRBD2 matching over 10 bases. V shed 11 bases, J shed 7 bases, and the junction held 14 bases outside the gene matches. Germline values: CDR1 MNHEY, CDR2 SVGEGT. The CDR3 extends over 15 amino acids. CDR3 nucleotides: TGTGCCGGCAAGGGCTCTAGCGGGGGCAGGAATGAGCAGTTCTTC. This encodes CAGKGSSGGRNEQFF.